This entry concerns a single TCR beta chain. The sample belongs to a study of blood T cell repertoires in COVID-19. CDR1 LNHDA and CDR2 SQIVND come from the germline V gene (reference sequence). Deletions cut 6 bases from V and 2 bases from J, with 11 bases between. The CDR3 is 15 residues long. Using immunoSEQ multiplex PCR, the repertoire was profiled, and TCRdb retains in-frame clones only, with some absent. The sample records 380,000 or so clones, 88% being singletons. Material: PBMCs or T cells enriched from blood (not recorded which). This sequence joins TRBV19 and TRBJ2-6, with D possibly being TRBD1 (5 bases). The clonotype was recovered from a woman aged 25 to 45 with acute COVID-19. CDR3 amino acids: CASSLGAPGANVLTF. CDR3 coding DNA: TGTGCCAGTAGCCTAGGGGCTCCTGGGGCCAACGTCCTGACTTTC.